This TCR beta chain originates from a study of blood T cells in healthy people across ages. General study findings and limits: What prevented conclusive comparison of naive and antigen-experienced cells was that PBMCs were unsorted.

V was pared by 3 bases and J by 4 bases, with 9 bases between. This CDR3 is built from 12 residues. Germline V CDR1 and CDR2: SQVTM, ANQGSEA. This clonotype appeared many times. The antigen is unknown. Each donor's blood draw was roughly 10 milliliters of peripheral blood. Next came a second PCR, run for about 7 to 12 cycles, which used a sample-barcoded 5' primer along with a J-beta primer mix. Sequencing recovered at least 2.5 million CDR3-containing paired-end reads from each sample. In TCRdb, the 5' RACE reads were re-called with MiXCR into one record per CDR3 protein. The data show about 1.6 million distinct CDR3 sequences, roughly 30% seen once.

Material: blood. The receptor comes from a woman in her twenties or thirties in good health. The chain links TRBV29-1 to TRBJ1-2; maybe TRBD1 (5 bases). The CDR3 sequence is CSVDTGSYGYTF. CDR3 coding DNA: TGCAGCGTTGACACAGGATCCTATGGCTACACCTTC.